The 26 T cell receptor beta chains given below trace back to one sample, sequenced in a study of T cells in Graves' hyperthyroidism and ophthalmopathy. Authors of the study amplified TCR beta CDR3 regions from RNA transcripts. A set of HTBI primers served as the primers for a first-round RT-PCR of the TCR CDR3. TCRdb fed the multiplex PCR reads into MiXCR, producing one record per CDR3 protein. The sample shows roughly 740,000 distinct CDR3 sequences, 16% of them seen only once. Sequencing used blood. The receptors stem from a man aged 18 to 29 with Graves' hyperthyroidism.

This clonotype was observed at least ten times. The DNA of the CDR3 is TGTGCCATTCCTTTGACTAGCGGGGTATCGAGGATCAATGAGCAGTTCTTC. Translating gives CAIPLTSGVSRINEQFF. The V gene is TRBV2, the J gene TRBJ2-1, with 11 positions matching TRBD2. Germline V gene lookup returns CDR1 SNHLY and CDR2 FYNNEI. This CDR3 has 17 residues. The V segment lost 10 bases and the J segment 6 bases; nucleotides outside the gene matches: 17.

This clonotype has only one observation. This rearrangement joins TRBV7-6 to TRBJ1-4; D is perhaps TRBD1 (5 bases). Germline-derived CDR1 and CDR2 are SGHVS and FNYEAQ. This CDR3 region has 13 residues. Deletions cut 5 bases from V and 8 bases from J, with 12 bases between. This CDR3 reads CASSRRAGEKLFF. As DNA, the CDR3 is TGTGCCAGCAGCCGCAGGGCCGGGGAAAAACTGTTTTTT.

This clonotype was recorded a few times. The rearrangement joins TRBV19 to TRBJ2-1; 7 nucleotides agree with TRBD2. Germline V gene data show CDR1 as LNHDA and CDR2 as SQIVND (reference sequence). The ends lost 6 bases at V and 5 bases at J; junction bases unmatched: 13. The CDR3 loop spans 16 amino acids. The CDR3 loop reads CASSGFLAAKNNEQFF. The CDR3 DNA reads TGTGCCAGTAGCGGCTTTCTAGCGGCCAAAAACAATGAGCAGTTCTTC.

This clonotype was seen ten or more times. V and J are TRBV6-1 and TRBJ2-2; D is ambiguous. Germline V gives CDR1 MNHNS, CDR2 SASEGT. This CDR3 is 12 amino acids long. The V and J ends lost 5 bases and 3 bases respectively, with 4 bases between them. CDR3 nucleotide sequence: TGTGCCAGCAGTAAGGACACCGGGGAGCTGTTTTTT. Encoded protein: CASSKDTGELFF.

This clonotype was seen more than once but under ten times. The genes are TRBV30 and TRBJ2-1; D may match TRBD1 or TRBD2 (5 bases each). Germline CDR1 GTSNPN, CDR2 SVGIG (reference sequence). Deletions cut 8 bases from V and 3 bases from J, with 14 bases between. CDR3 length: 13 amino acids. The CDR3 region has the DNA TGTGCCAGCACGGGACGAGACTACAATGAGCAGTTCTTC. Amino acid sequence: CASTGRDYNEQFF.

The rearrangement uses TRBV6-5 and TRBJ1-5; D gene unclear. Germline V gene lookup returns CDR1 MNHEY and CDR2 SVGAGI. V lost 0 bases and J lost 3, with 3 bases in between. The CDR3 totals 13 residues. DNA of the CDR3: TGTGCCAGCAGTTACTCTCACAATCAGCCCCAGCATTTT. It translates to CASSYSHNQPQHF.

This clonotype was recorded many times. A read error may account for a junction end that differs from germline. V usage is TRBV5-1 and J usage is TRBJ1-5; no clear D gene. CDR3 size: 13 residues. From germline, CDR1 is SGHRS and CDR2 YFSETQ. This chain's CDR3 is CASSLYGNQPQHF. The CDR3 bases are TGTGCCAGCAGTTTATACGGGAATCAGCCCCAGCATTTT.

This clonotype was seen a handful of times. The chain employs TRBV18 and TRBJ1-2; TRBD1 aligns across 9 bases. Germline CDR1 reads KGHSH; CDR2 reads LQKENI. CDR3 length: 17 residues. The ends lost 0 bases at V and 4 bases at J; junction bases unmatched: 9. The CDR3 DNA is TGTGCCAGCTCACCACCCCGGGACAGGGTGAAATTCTATGGCTACACCTTC. Its protein product is CASSPPRDRVKFYGYTF.

This clonotype was detected a few times. The chain links TRBV10-3 to TRBJ2-3, with TRBD1 identical over 9 bases. The germline V gene encodes CDR1 ENHRY and CDR2 SYGVKD. Germline trimming cut 6 bases from V and 6 bases from J; bases unmatched to any gene: 10. This CDR3 comprises 15 residues. Here the CDR3 reads CAISAGGQGRDTQYF. As DNA, the CDR3 is TGTGCCATCAGCGCAGGCGGACAGGGGAGGGATACGCAGTATTTT.

V and J are TRBV2 and TRBJ2-5, with 7 bases identical to TRBD2. The germline V gene encodes CDR1 SNHLY and CDR2 FYNNEI. The CDR3 runs 15 residues. J lost 5 bases, V lost 6 bases, and 12 bases had no gene match. The chain's CDR3 is CASRVGLVGSETQYF. DNA of the CDR3: TGTGCCAGCAGGGTTGGACTAGTGGGTAGCGAGACCCAGTACTTC. Full variable domain (missing parts from reference TRBV2 and TRBJ2-5): EPEVTQTPSHQVTQMGQEVILRCVPISNHLYFYWYRQILGQKVEFLVSFYNNEISEKSEIFDDQFSVERPDGSNFTLKIRSTKLEDSAMYFCASRVGLVGSETQYFGPGTRLLVL.

The chain has TRBV19 and TRBJ2-4; D might be TRBD1 (6 bases). This CDR3 spans 16 amino acids. CDR1 and CDR2 (germline): LNHDA, SQIVND (reference sequence). The V gene lost 4 bases and the J gene lost 9 bases, with 22 bases spanning the gap. The CDR3 DNA reads TGTGCCAGTAGTACACCCAGGGGTCCCGCCGGCGGCATTCAGTACTTC. This translates into CASSTPRGPAGGIQYF.

This clonotype was recorded once. The rearrangement links TRBV7-9 to TRBJ2-6; unclear D gene. The CDR3 sequence is 14 residues long. Germline CDR1 reads SEHNR; CDR2 reads FQNEAQ (reference sequence). V shed 2 bases and J shed 5 bases, with 7 bases lying between them. The CDR3 DNA reads TGTGCCAGCAGCTTATTATATCGGGCCAACGTCCTGACTTTC. Its translation: CASSLLYRANVLTF. The entire variable domain, with the rest obtained from reference TRBV7-9 and TRBJ2-6, is as follows: DTGVSQNPRHKITKRGQNVTFRCDPISEHNRLYWYRQTLGQGPEFLTYFQNEAQLEKSRLLSDRFSAERPKGSFSTLEIQRTEQGDSAMYLCASSLLYRANVLTFGAGSRLTVL.

This clonotype was found many times. A much larger clone sits a single nucleotide away, making a read error possible. The rearrangement joins TRBV2 to TRBJ2-2; D is ambiguous. The CDR3 sequence is 11 residues long. The ends were cut back, 7 bases at V and 3 bases at J, with 3 bases in the middle. Germline CDR1 reads SNHLY; CDR2 reads FYNNEI. The CDR3 DNA reads as TGTGCCAGCATGGACACCGGGGAGCTGTTTTTT. This encodes CASMDTGELFF.

This clonotype was seen many times. The V and J genes are TRBV24-1 and TRBJ2-1; a weak D match, TRBD2 (7 bases). Looked up from germline, CDR1 is KGHDR and CDR2 is SFDVKD. Trimming removed 9 bases from V and 2 bases from J, with 19 bases in between. This CDR3 is built from 16 residues. The CDR3 DNA reads as TGTGCCACCGCCCCACAGGGTGGACTAGCCTACAATGAGCAGTTCTTC. Translation: CATAPQGGLAYNEQFF.

V usage is TRBV20-1 and J usage is TRBJ2-5, with no clear D. CDR3 length: 10 amino acids. V lost 4 bases to trimming and J lost 2 bases, with 2 bases between them. Germline V gene data show CDR1 as DFQATT and CDR2 as SNEGSKA (reference sequence). CDR3 protein: CSATQETQYF. Here the CDR3 DNA reads TGCAGTGCTACGCAAGAGACCCAGTACTTC.

This clonotype was recorded at least ten times. The V and J genes are TRBV2 and TRBJ2-7, with D possibly matching TRBD1 (5 bases). Trimming took off 8 bases at V and 3 bases at J, with 11 bases between the two ends. The CDR3 consists of 12 residues. Per germline, CDR1 SNHLY and CDR2 FYNNEI. The CDR3 nucleotides read TGTGCCAGCGGTAGACAGTTCTACGAGCAGTACTTC. The encoded protein is CASGRQFYEQYF.

This clonotype turned up a few times. V and J are TRBV6-1 and TRBJ2-4; D not certain. This CDR3 has 14 amino acids. V was clipped by 0 bases and J by 6 bases, with 9 bases between them. The germline CDR1 and CDR2 sequences are MNHNS and SASEGT. The CDR3 loop is CASSEAWGPNIQYF. Here the CDR3 DNA reads TGTGCCAGCAGTGAAGCTTGGGGTCCAAACATTCAGTACTTC.

This clonotype was counted only a few times. The rearrangement links TRBV25-1 to TRBJ1-1, with D unresolved. The CDR3 sequence is 12 residues long. The V end was cut by 3 bases, the J end by 11 bases, with 13 bases between. Looked up from germline, CDR1 is MGHDK and CDR2 is SYGVNS. CDR3 residues: CASSDESYGAFF. The CDR3 DNA follows: TGTGCCAGCAGTGACGAATCCTATGGGGCTTTCTTT.

In its sample, this clonotype was seen a few times. V usage is TRBV27 and J usage is TRBJ2-7, with unresolved D. This CDR3 is built from 13 residues. Germline values: CDR1 MNHEY, CDR2 SMNVEV (reference sequence). V was trimmed by 2 bases and J by 4 bases, leaving 9 bases between them. In DNA form, the CDR3 reads TGTGCCAGCAGTTTAAACAGCCGTTACGAGCAGTACTTC. Protein sequence: CASSLNSRYEQYF.

The V and J genes are TRBV4-1 and TRBJ1-3; possible D gene TRBD1, 5 bases. Trimming shortened V by 0 bases and J by 0 bases, and 6 bases separated the two germline ends. Germline V gives CDR1 MGHRA, CDR2 YSYEKL. The CDR3 spans 15 residues. The CDR3 DNA reads as TGCGCCAGCAGCCAAGAGACAGCCTCTGGAAACACCATATATTTT. This translates into CASSQETASGNTIYF.

This clonotype was seen at least ten times. DNA for the CDR3: TGTGCCAGCAGACCCGGGGGACTAGCGGGAGGGAGCTCCTACAATGAGCAGTTCTTC. Amino acids: CASRPGGLAGGSSYNEQFF. V usage is TRBV2 and J usage is TRBJ2-1; 16 bases agree with TRBD2. There are 19 residues in the CDR3. CDR1 is SNHLY, CDR2 FYNNEI, per germline. V lost 6 bases, J lost 0 bases, and 8 bases stayed unmatched.

This clonotype was found many times. This chain uses TRBV6-1 with TRBJ2-3, with 8 positions matching TRBD2. The CDR3 spans 14 residues. The germline CDR1 and CDR2 sequences are MNHNS and SASEGT. Trimming took 5 bases from V and 1 from J; bases not matched to a gene: 2. Here the CDR3 DNA reads TGTGCCAGCAGTAGCGGGGGTGGCACAGATACGCAGTATTTT. Amino acid sequence: CASSSGGGTDTQYF.

The chain joins TRBV2 to TRBJ2-2, with D perhaps matching TRBD1 (6 bases). Germline V gene lookup returns CDR1 SNHLY and CDR2 FYNNEI. The CDR3 extends over 17 amino acids. V was cut by 7 bases and J by 0 bases, with 18 bases left in between. The CDR3 here is CASTPPGHRANTGELFF. The CDR3 DNA reads TGTGCCAGCACTCCCCCGGGACACCGAGCGAACACCGGGGAGCTGTTTTTT. Based on the CDR3 plus reference TRBV2 and TRBJ2-2, the full variable domain is EPEVTQTPSHQVTQMGQEVILRCVPISNHLYFYWYRQILGQKVEFLVSFYNNEISEKSEIFDDQFSVERPDGSNFTLKIRSTKLEDSAMYFCASTPPGHRANTGELFFGEGSRLTVL.

This chain joins TRBV7-9 and TRBJ2-7; perhaps TRBD1 as D (7 bases). This CDR3 has 16 residues. Trimming removed 5 bases from V and 3 bases from J, with 20 bases in between. Germline CDR1 and CDR2: SEHNR and FQNEAQ (reference sequence). The DNA of the CDR3 is TGTGCCAGCAGCCCGAGACAGGGCGCGGGATACTACGAGCAGTACTTC. Translated: CASSPRQGAGYYEQYF.

This clonotype was detected only a few times. This chain uses TRBV18 with TRBJ2-7; TRBD1 aligns across 9 bases. Germline V gene sequence: CDR1 KGHSH, CDR2 LQKENI. With V trimmed by 5 bases and J by 1 base, 9 bases remained unmatched. There are 16 residues in the CDR3. The CDR3 loop is CASSDWDRAGSYEQYF. DNA of the CDR3: TGTGCCAGCTCAGATTGGGACAGGGCAGGGTCCTACGAGCAGTACTTC. The whole variable domain, remainder taken from reference TRBV18 and TRBJ2-7, is NAGVMQNPRHLVRRRGQEARLRCSPMKGHSHVYWYRQLPEEGLKFMVYLQKENIIDESGMPKERFSAEFPKEGPSILRIQQVVRGDSAAYFCASSDWDRAGSYEQYFGPGTRLTVT.

This clonotype has at least ten counts. The rearrangement joins TRBV6-1 to TRBJ1-5, with D perhaps matching TRBD1 (6 bases). The germline CDR1 and CDR2 sequences are MNHNS and SASEGT. With 3 bases removed from V and 0 bases from J, the gap between germline ends came to 9 bases. The CDR3 length is 15 residues. The chain's CDR3 is CASSDYRVSNQPQHF. The CDR3 nucleotides are TGTGCCAGCAGTGACTACAGGGTTAGCAATCAGCCCCAGCATTTT.